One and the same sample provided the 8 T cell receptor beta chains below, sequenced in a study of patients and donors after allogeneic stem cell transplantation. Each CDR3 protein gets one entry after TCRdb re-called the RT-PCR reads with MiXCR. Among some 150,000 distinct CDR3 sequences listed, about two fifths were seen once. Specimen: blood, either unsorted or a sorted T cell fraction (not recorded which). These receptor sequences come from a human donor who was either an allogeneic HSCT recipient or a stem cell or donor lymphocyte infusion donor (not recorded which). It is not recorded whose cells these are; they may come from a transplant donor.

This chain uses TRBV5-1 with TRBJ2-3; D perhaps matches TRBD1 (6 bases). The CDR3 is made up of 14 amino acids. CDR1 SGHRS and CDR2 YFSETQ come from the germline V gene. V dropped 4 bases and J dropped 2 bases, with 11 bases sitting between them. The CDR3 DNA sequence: TGCGCCAGCAGCCTCGGACAGATCACAGATACGCAGTATTTT. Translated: CASSLGQITDTQYF.

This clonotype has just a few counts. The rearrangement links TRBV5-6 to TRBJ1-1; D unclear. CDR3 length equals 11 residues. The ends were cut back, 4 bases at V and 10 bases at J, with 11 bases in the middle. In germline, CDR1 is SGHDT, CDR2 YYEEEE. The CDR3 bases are TGTGCCAGCAGCGGAGGGTTAAGAGCTTTCTTT. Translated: CASSGGLRAFF.

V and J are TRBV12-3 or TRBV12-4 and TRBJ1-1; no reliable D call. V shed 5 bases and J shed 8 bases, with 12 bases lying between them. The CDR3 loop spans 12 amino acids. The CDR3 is CASSLRGEEAFF. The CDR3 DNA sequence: TGTGCCAGCAGTCTCCGCGGGGAGGAAGCTTTCTTT.

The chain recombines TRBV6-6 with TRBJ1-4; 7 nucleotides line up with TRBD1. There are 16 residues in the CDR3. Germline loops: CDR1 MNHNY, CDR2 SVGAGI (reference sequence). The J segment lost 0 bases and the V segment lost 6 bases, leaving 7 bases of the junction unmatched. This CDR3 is CASRPTGVTTNEKLFF. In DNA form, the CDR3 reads TGTGCCAGCAGGCCCACAGGGGTTACAACTAATGAAAAACTGTTTTTT.

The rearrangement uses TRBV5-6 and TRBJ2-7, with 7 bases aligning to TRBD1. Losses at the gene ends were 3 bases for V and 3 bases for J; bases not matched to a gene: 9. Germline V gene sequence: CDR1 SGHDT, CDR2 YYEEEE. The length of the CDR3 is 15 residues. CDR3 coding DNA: TGTGCCAGCAGCTCCCGGGACAGATCTTACTACGAGCAGTACTTC. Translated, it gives CASSSRDRSYYEQYF.

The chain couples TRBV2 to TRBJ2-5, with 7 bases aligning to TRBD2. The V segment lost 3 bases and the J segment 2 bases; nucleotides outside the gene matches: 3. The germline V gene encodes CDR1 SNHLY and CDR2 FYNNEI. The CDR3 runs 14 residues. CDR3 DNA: TGTGCCAGCAGTGACGGGGGGACTCAAGAGACCCAGTACTTC. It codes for CASSDGGTQETQYF.

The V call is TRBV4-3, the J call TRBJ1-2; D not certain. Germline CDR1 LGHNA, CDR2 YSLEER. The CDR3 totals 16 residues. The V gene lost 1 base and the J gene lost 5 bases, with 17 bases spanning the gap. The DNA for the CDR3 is TGCGCCAGCAGCCAAGTGTTGGGGATCCACGGGTATGGCTACACCTTC. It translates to CASSQVLGIHGYGYTF.

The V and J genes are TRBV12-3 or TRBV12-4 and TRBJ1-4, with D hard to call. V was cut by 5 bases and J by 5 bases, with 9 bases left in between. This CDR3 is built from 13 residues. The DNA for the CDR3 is TGTGCCAGCAGTCCCGGCTCGAATGAAAAACTGTTTTTT. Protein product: CASSPGSNEKLFF.